What follows is one T cell receptor (beta chain) and its context. Its antigen is still unknown. Libraries were prepared by immunoSEQ multiplex PCR; TCRdb keeps only in-frame clonotypes and omits some of them. The sample includes 70,000 or so clones, approximately 90% seen only once; the top ten take around 19%. The data are from a study of T cell responses to AZD1222 COVID-19 vaccine. Across the study: The analysis combined second doses at about 4 or about 12 weeks.

Study results and caveats: Reports say nearly half of spike-specific TCRs go after unmutated variant regions. Among the donors, most were white British and more were female, and clonal diversity was possibly underestimated.

The V end was cut by 3 bases, the J end by 13 bases, with 14 bases between. Looked up from germline, CDR1 is SGDLS and CDR2 is YYNGEE. The CDR3 is made up of 13 amino acids. The material sequenced was peripheral blood, taken on day 0 of AZD1222 vaccination. The V and J genes are TRBV9 and TRBJ1-6; TRBD1 might be the D (5 bases). The sequence was collected from an adult in good health. As DNA, the CDR3 is TGTGCCAGCAGCGAGGGGAGTCTCAATCCCCTCCACTTT. Translating gives CASSEGSLNPLHF.